Below are 19 T cell receptor beta chains sequenced from a single sample in a study of CD8 T cells in ankylosing spondylitis. Study results and limitations: In ankylosing spondylitis blood, a motif of seven to nine highly homologous TCR beta variants appeared characteristic.

Their specific antigens are unknown. TCRdb re-analysed the 5' RACE reads in MiXCR, keeping a single row per CDR3 protein. The data contain under 150,000 distinct CDR3 sequences, over 15% of them singletons. The sample was blood, either unsorted or a sorted T cell fraction (not recorded which). These receptors originate from a male donor with ankylosing spondylitis.

The chain couples TRBV25-1 to TRBJ1-6, with 7 bases matching TRBD1. The CDR3 is 13 amino acids. After removal of 5 bases from V and 7 bases from J, the junction contained 2 bases not matched to a gene. The germline gives CDR1 MGHDK, CDR2 SYGVNS. The CDR3 bases are TGTGCCAGCAGTACACAGGGGAATTCACCCCTCCACTTT. It encodes CASSTQGNSPLHF.

The chain couples TRBV27 to TRBJ2-1, with no clear D. V lost 5 bases and J lost 5, with 16 bases in between. Germline lookup yields CDR1 MNHEY and CDR2 SMNVEV (reference sequence). CDR3 length: 15 amino acids. CDR3 in DNA: TGTGCCAGCAGTCTCCGACCCCCAACTAACAATGAGCAGTTCTTC. Translating it yields CASSLRPPTNNEQFF.

The J gene is TRBJ2-7, the V gene TRBV27; 10 nucleotides align to TRBD2. The CDR3 totals 14 residues. The V gene's germline CDR1 is MNHEY and CDR2 SMNVEV (reference sequence). Trimming removed 6 bases from V and 6 bases from J; junction bases left unmatched: 8. Here the CDR3 DNA reads TGTGCCAGCAGAGATACTAGCGGGATGGTCGAGCAGTACTTC. Protein: CASRDTSGMVEQYF.

The chain carries TRBV3-1 and TRBJ2-7, with 9 bases lining up with TRBD2. V shed 10 bases, J shed 1 base, and the junction held 5 bases outside the gene matches. CDR3 size: 13 residues. Germline V gives CDR1 LGHDT, CDR2 YNNKEL (reference sequence). CDR3 amino acids: CATVLAGSYEQYF. The CDR3 nucleotides read TGTGCCACAGTGCTAGCGGGGTCCTACGAGCAGTACTTC.

The chain uses TRBV11-2 and TRBJ2-1; the D call may be TRBD1 or TRBD2 (5 bases each). The CDR3 sequence is 20 residues long. The germline CDR1 and CDR2 sequences are SGHAT and FQNNGV. V was clipped by 1 base and J by 4 bases, with 26 bases between them. The CDR3 loop is CASSLVSFPRLGDSYNEQFF. The CDR3 DNA reads TGTGCCAGCAGCTTAGTCTCATTCCCTAGGTTGGGGGATTCTTACAATGAGCAGTTCTTC.

This clonotype was counted between two and nine times. This chain joins TRBV12-5 and TRBJ1-1; the D gene is possibly TRBD1 (6 bases). Trimming cost V 4 bases and J 7 bases, with 13 bases left between them. This CDR3 is built from 13 residues. Germline CDR1 reads LGHNT; CDR2 reads FRNRAP. The DNA of the CDR3 is TGTGCTAGTGGTTCGGGACACGGTTTTGAAGCTTTCTTT. It yields the protein CASGSGHGFEAFF.

The V gene is TRBV5-1, the J gene TRBJ2-4, with D unresolved. Germline V gene sequence: CDR1 SGHRS, CDR2 YFSETQ. The CDR3 has 20 amino acids. Trimming removed 0 bases at V and 2 bases at J, with 24 bases between. CDR3 in DNA: TGCGCCAGCAGCTTGGGTGTGCCCTTGAGCGACCTTGGGACCAAAAACATTCAGTACTTC. The encoded protein is CASSLGVPLSDLGTKNIQYF.

The sample holds a few counts of this clonotype. The chain has TRBV12-3 or TRBV12-4 and TRBJ2-2, with D perhaps matching TRBD2 (6 bases). V lost 2 bases, J lost 0 bases, and 10 bases lay in between. The CDR3 has 16 residues. CDR3 nucleotide sequence: TGTGCCAGCAGTTTAATTGGCGGGGCGAACACCGGGGAGCTGTTTTTT. It translates to CASSLIGGANTGELFF.

This sequence joins TRBV5-1 and TRBJ2-1, with 7 bases fitting TRBD2. Germline CDR1 reads SGHRS; CDR2 reads YFSETQ. J was trimmed by 9 bases and V by 4 bases; bases with no gene match: 13. CDR3 length: 15 amino acids. CDR3 protein: CASSRMWEGRGEQFF. The CDR3 region has the DNA TGCGCCAGCAGCCGAATGTGGGAGGGCCGGGGTGAGCAGTTCTTC.

V gene TRBV4-3 combines with J gene TRBJ2-1; 10 bases match TRBD2. The CDR3 length is 16 residues. The germline CDR1 and CDR2 sequences are LGHNA and YSLEER. V was clipped by 3 bases and J by 4 bases; unmatched bases: 6. CDR3 coding DNA: TGCGCCAGCAGCCATCTTCTAGCGGGAGAGTACAATGAGCAGTTCTTC. Amino acid sequence: CASSHLLAGEYNEQFF.

The chain has TRBV28 and TRBJ2-7; perhaps TRBD1 as D (6 bases). This CDR3 has 14 residues. In germline, CDR1 is MDHEN, CDR2 SYDVKM. V was clipped by 4 bases and J by 3 bases, with 13 bases between them. DNA for the CDR3: TGTGCCAGCAGTTCAGGGGCCCGGTACTACGAGCAGTACTTC. This gives the protein CASSSGARYYEQYF.

This clonotype was counted ten times or more. This chain connects TRBV10-3 to TRBJ1-1; 7 bases align to TRBD1. CDR3 length equals 14 residues. Germline CDR1 reads ENHRY; CDR2 reads SYGVKD. V shed 2 bases, J shed 6 bases, and the junction held 6 bases outside the gene matches. The CDR3 DNA reads TGTGCCATCAGTGAGGGACTAGGGGGCCCTGAAGCTTTCTTT. The encoded protein is CAISEGLGGPEAFF.

The chain employs TRBV12-3 or TRBV12-4 and TRBJ1-3; D possibly corresponds to TRBD1 (6 bases). The V end was cut by 3 bases, the J end by 5 bases, with 11 bases between. This CDR3 is built from 14 residues. The CDR3 is CASSFAGARNTIYF. The CDR3 DNA reads as TGTGCCAGCAGTTTCGCAGGGGCCCGAAACACCATATATTTT.

The J gene is TRBJ2-7, the V gene TRBV7-2; 16 positions agree with TRBD2. This CDR3 comprises 16 residues. Trimming cost V 4 bases and J 2 bases; bases outside gene matches: 2. Germline CDR1 and CDR2: SGHTA and FQGNSA. CDR3 amino acids: CASSSGLAGGTYEQYF. CDR3 DNA sequence: TGTGCCAGCAGCTCGGGACTAGCGGGAGGGACCTACGAGCAGTACTTC.

This clonotype was seen more than once but under ten times. The V gene is TRBV3-1, the J gene TRBJ1-1; D call uncertain. Trimming removed 0 bases from V and 2 bases from J, with 16 bases in between. Germline values: CDR1 LGHDT, CDR2 YNNKEL (reference sequence). This CDR3 has 17 residues. The CDR3 loop is CASSQDIGGGPNTEAFF. The DNA of the CDR3 is TGTGCCAGCAGCCAAGATATTGGCGGCGGACCAAACACTGAAGCTTTCTTT. Supplemented by reference TRBV3-1 and TRBJ1-1, the full variable domain reads DTAVSQTPKYLVTQMGNDKSIKCEQNLGHDTMYWYKQDSKKFLKIMFSYNNKELIINETVPNRFSPKSPDKAHLNLHINSLELGDSAVYFCASSQDIGGGPNTEAFFGQGTRLTVV.

This chain links TRBV5-6 with TRBJ2-7; D ambiguous. Between the trimmed V and J ends, which lost 4 bases and 6 bases, there was a span of 14 bases. The CDR3 runs 13 residues. CDR1 and CDR2 from the germline V gene are SGHDT and YYEEEE. The CDR3 DNA reads TGTGCCAGCAGCCCGGGTGTGTATCTCGAGCAGTACTTC. This sequence encodes CASSPGVYLEQYF.

The J gene is TRBJ2-7, the V gene TRBV6-2 or TRBV6-3; no reliable D call. Trimming stripped 10 bases from V and 0 bases from J, with 13 bases between. CDR3 length: 13 amino acids. Germline-derived CDR1 and CDR2 are MNHEY and SVGEGT. The DNA for the CDR3 is TGTGCCACGACGAGCCCTGGCTCCTACGAGCAGTACTTC. Its translation is CATTSPGSYEQYF.

The V gene is TRBV7-9, the J gene TRBJ1-2, with D unresolved. From germline, CDR1 is SEHNR and CDR2 FQNEAQ (reference sequence). V lost 8 bases to trimming and J lost 14 bases, with 12 bases between them. The CDR3 extends over 9 amino acids. CDR3 loop: CASAEPGTF. The CDR3 bases are TGTGCCAGCGCCGAACCTGGGACCTTC.

This clonotype appeared a few times. This chain links TRBV5-1 with TRBJ2-1; 10 nucleotides match TRBD2. The CDR3 is 15 amino acids. Looked up from germline, CDR1 is SGHRS and CDR2 is YFSETQ. V shed 0 bases and J 12 bases; nucleotides not matched to a gene: 9. CDR3 protein: CASSLALAGDLGQFF. Written as DNA, the CDR3 is TGCGCCAGCAGCTTGGCGCTAGCGGGAGATTTAGGGCAGTTCTTC.